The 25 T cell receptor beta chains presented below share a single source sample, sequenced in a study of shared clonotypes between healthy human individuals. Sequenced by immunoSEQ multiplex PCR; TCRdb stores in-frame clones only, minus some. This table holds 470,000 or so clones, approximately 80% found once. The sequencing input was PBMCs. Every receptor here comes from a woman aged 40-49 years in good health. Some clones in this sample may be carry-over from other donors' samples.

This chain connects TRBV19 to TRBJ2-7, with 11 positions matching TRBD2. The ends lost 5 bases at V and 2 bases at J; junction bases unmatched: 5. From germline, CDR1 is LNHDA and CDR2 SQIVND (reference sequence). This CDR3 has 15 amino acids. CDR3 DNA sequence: TGTGCCAGTAGTCGTATAGCGGGAGGGACCTACGAGCAGTACTTC. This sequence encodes CASSRIAGGTYEQYF.

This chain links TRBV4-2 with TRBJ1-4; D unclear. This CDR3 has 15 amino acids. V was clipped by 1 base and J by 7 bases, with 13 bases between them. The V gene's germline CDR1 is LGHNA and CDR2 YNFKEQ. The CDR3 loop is CASSQVAGVGEKLFF. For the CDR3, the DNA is TGTGCCAGCAGCCAAGTGGCTGGGGTGGGTGAAAAACTGTTTTTT.

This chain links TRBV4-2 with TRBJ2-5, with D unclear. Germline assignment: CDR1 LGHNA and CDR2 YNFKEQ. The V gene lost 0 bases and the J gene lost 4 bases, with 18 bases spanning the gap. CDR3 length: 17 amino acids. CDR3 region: CASSQDGETTSGETQYF. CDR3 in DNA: TGTGCCAGCAGCCAAGATGGCGAAACTACCTCGGGAGAGACCCAGTACTTC.

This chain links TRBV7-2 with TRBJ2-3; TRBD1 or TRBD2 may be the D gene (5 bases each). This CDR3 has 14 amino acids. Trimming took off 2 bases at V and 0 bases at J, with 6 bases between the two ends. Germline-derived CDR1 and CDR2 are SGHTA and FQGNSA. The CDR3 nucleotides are TGTGCCAGCAGCTTACGGGGCAGCACAGATACGCAGTATTTT. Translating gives CASSLRGSTDTQYF.

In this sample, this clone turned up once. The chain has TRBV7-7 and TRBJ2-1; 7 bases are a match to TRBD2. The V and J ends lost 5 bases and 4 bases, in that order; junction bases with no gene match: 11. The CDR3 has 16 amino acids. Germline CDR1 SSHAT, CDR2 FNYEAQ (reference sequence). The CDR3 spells CASSDIRLASYNEQFF. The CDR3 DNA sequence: TGTGCCAGCAGCGATATCAGACTAGCCTCGTACAATGAGCAGTTCTTC.

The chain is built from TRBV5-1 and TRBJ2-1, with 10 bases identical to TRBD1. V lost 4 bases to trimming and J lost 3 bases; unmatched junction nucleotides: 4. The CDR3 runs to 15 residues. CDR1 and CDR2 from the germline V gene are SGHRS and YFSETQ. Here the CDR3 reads CASSPRTGGYNEQFF. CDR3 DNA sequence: TGCGCCAGCAGCCCCAGGACAGGGGGCTACAATGAGCAGTTCTTC.

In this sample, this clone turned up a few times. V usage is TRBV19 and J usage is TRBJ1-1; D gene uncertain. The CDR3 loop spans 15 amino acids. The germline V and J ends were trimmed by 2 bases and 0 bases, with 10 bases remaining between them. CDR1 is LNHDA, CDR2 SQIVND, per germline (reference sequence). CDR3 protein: CASSITAALNTEAFF. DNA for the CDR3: TGTGCCAGTAGTATAACGGCGGCCCTGAACACTGAAGCTTTCTTT.

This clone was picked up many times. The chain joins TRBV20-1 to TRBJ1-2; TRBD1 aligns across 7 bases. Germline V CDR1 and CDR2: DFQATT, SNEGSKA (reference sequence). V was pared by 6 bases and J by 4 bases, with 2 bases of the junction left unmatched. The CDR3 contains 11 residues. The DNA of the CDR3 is TGCAGTGCCTGGGACAGCTATGGCTACACCTTC. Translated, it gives CSAWDSYGYTF.

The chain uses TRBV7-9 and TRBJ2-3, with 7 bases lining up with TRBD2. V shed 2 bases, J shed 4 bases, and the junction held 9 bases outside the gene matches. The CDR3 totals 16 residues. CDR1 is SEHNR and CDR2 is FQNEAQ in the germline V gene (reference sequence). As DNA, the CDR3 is TGTGCCAGCAGCTTAATGGCCCTGGGAGGGGCAGATACGCAGTATTTT. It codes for CASSLMALGGADTQYF. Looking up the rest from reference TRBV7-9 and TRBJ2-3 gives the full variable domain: DTGVSQNPRHKITKRGQNVTFRCDPISEHNRLYWYRQTLGQGPEFLTYFQNEAQLEKSRLLSDRFSAERPKGSFSTLEIQRTEQGDSAMYLCASSLMALGGADTQYFGPGTRLTVL.

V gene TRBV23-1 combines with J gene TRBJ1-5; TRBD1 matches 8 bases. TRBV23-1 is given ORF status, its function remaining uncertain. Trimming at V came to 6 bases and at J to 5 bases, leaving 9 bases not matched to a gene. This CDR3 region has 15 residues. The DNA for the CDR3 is TGCGCCAGCAGACCCGGACAGGGAGGAGATCAGCCCCAGCATTTT. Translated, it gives CASRPGQGGDQPQHF.

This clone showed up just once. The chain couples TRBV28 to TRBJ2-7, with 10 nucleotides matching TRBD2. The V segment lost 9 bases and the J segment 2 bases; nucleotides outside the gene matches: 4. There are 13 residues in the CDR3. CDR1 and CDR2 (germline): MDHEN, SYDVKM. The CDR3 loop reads CASLAGDPYEQYF. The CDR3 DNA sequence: TGTGCCAGTCTAGCGGGGGACCCCTACGAGCAGTACTTC.

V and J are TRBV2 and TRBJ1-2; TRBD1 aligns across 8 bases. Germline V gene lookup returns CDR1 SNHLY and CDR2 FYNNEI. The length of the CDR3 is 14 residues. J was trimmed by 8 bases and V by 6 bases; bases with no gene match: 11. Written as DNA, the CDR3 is TGTGCCAGCAGCCGAGAGGGGGCAGGGGGCGGCTACACCTTC. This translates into CASSREGAGGGYTF.

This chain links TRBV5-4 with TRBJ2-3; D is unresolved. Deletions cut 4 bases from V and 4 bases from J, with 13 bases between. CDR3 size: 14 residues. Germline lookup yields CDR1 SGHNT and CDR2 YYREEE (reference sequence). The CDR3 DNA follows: TGTGCCAGCAGCCCTATCGGGCGACCAGATACGCAGTATTTT. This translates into CASSPIGRPDTQYF.

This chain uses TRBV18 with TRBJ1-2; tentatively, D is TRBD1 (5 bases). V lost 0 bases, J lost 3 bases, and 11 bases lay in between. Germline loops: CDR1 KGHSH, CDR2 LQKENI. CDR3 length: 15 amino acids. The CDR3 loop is CASSPPGVRDYGYTF. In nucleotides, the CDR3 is TGTGCCAGCTCACCACCGGGGGTAAGGGACTATGGCTACACCTTC.

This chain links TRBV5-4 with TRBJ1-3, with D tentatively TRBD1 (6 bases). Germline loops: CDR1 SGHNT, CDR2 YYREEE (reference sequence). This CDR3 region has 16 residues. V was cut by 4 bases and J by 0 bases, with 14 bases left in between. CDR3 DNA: TGTGCCAGCAGCAACGACAGGAAACGCTCTGGAAACACCATATATTTT. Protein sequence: CASSNDRKRSGNTIYF.

For the CDR3, the DNA is TGTGCCAGCAGCTTAGTTGCCGGCGGCTACACCTTC. Translating it yields CASSLVAGGYTF. The chain employs TRBV7-2 and TRBJ1-2; D is unresolved. V lost 1 base to trimming and J lost 8 bases, with 8 bases between them. This CDR3 region has 12 residues. Germline V gene sequence: CDR1 SGHTA, CDR2 FQGNSA. The variable domain in full, completed from reference TRBV7-2 and TRBJ1-2, reads GAGVSQSPSNKVTEKGKDVELRCDPISGHTALYWYRQSLGQGLEFLIYFQGNSAPDKSGLPSDRFSAERTGGSVSTLTIQRTQQEDSAVYLCASSLVAGGYTFGSGTRLTVV.

The CDR3 coding sequence is TGTGCCAGCAGGGTCGACAGGGGGGGGAGTCAGCCCCAGCATTTT. Protein sequence: CASRVDRGGSQPQHF. The rearrangement joins TRBV2 to TRBJ1-5, with 9 positions matching TRBD1. CDR3 size: 15 residues. Per germline, CDR1 SNHLY and CDR2 FYNNEI. Losses at the gene ends were 6 bases for V and 6 bases for J; bases not matched to a gene: 9.

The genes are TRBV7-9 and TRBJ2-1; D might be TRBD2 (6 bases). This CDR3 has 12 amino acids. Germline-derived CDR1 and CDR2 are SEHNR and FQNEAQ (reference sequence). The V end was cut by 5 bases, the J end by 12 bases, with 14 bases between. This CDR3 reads CASSRRDSPQFF. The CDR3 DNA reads TGTGCCAGCAGCCGGCGGGACTCCCCGCAGTTCTTC.

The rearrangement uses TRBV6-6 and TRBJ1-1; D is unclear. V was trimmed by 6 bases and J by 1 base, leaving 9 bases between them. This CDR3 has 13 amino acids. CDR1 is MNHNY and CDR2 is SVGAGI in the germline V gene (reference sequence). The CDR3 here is CASSRTANTEAFF. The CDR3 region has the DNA TGTGCCAGCAGCCGGACGGCGAACACTGAAGCTTTCTTT.

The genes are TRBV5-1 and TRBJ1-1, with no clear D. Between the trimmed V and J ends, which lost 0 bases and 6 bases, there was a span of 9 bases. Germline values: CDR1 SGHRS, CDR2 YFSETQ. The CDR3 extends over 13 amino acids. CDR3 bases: TGCGCCAGCAGCTTGGTCGAGTCGGCTGAAGCTTTCTTT. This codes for CASSLVESAEAFF.

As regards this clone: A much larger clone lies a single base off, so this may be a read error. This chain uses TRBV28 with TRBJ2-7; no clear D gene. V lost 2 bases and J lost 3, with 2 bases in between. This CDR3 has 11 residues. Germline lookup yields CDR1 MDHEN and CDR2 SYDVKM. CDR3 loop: CASSLIYEQYF. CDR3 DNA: TGTGCCAGCAGTTTAATCTACGAGCAGTACTTC.

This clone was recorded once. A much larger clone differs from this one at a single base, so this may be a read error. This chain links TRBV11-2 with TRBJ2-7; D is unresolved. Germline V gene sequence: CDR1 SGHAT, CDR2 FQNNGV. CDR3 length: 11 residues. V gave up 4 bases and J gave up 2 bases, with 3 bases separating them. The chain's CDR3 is CASSSAYEQYF. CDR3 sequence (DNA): TGTGCCAGCAGCTCCGCCTACGAGCAGTACTTC.

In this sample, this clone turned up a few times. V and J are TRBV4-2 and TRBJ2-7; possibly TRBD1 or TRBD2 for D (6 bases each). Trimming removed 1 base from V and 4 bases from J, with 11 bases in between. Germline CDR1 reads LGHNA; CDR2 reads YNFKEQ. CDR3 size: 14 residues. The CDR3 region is CASSQATGRYEQYF. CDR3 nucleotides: TGTGCCAGCAGCCAAGCAACAGGGAGGTACGAGCAGTACTTC.

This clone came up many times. CDR3 nucleotides: TGTGCCAGCAAGGAGGGGAAGTACGAGCAGTACTTC. It is translated as CASKEGKYEQYF. V gene TRBV28 combines with J gene TRBJ2-7; D might be TRBD2 (6 bases). The CDR3 is 12 amino acids. V lost 7 bases and J lost 4, with 11 bases in between. Germline V gene sequence: CDR1 MDHEN, CDR2 SYDVKM. The full variable domain, completed using reference TRBV28 and TRBJ2-7, is DVKVTQSSRYLVKRTGEKVFLECVQDMDHENMFWYRQDPGLGLRLIYFSYDVKMKEKGDIPEGYSVSREKKERFSLILESASTNQTSMYLCASKEGKYEQYFGPGTRLTVT.

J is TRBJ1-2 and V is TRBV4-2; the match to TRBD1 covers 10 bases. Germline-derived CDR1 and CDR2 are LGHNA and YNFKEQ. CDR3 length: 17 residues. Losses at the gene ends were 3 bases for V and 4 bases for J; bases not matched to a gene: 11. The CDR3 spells CASSHTGPGQGTYGYTF. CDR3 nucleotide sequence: TGTGCCAGCAGCCACACTGGCCCGGGACAGGGGACCTATGGCTACACCTTC.